This entry lists 9 T cell receptor beta chains sequenced from one sample in a study of shared T cell receptors in the human thymus. Measured with immunoSEQ multiplex PCR; TCRdb has only the in-frame clones, and not every one. The table has approximately 580,000 clones, 75% to 85% seen once. These sequences were also reported in another study, on human thymus T cells.

Sequencing was done on a sample of thymocytes. The receptors derive from a boy in the first two years of life with a congenital heart defect.

The CDR3 region is CASSPGLAGEPGRAQYF. CDR3 sequence (DNA): TGTGCCAGCAGCCCGGGACTAGCGGGAGAACCCGGACGGGCCCAGTACTTC. The chain uses TRBV7-2 and TRBJ2-5, with 14 bases identical to TRBD2. Losses at the gene ends were 5 bases for V and 9 bases for J; bases not matched to a gene: 14. This CDR3 region has 17 residues. CDR1 SGHTA and CDR2 FQGNSA come from the germline V gene.

The chain's CDR3 is CASSFIGVSPRKGAYEQYF. DNA for the CDR3: TGTGCCAGCAGCTTTATCGGGGTATCCCCCCGAAAGGGGGCCTACGAGCAGTACTTC. This rearrangement joins TRBV11-2 to TRBJ2-7; weak D call: TRBD1 (6 bases). This CDR3 is built from 19 residues. Per the germline V gene, CDR1 is SGHAT and CDR2 is FQNNGV. Trimming took 3 bases from V and 2 from J, leaving 26 bases between them. Supplemented by reference TRBV11-2 and TRBJ2-7, the full variable domain reads EAGVAQSPRYKIIEKRQSVAFWCNPISGHATLYWYQQILGQGPKLLIQFQNNGVVDDSQLPKDRFSAERLKGVDSTLKIQPAKLEDSAVYLCASSFIGVSPRKGAYEQYFGPGTRLTVT.

The rearrangement links TRBV10-3 to TRBJ2-7; 8 bases align to TRBD2. Germline CDR1 and CDR2: ENHRY and SYGVKD. V trimming: 6 bases; J trimming: 6 bases; junction bases outside the gene matches: 16. The CDR3 consists of 16 residues. The CDR3 region has the DNA TGTGCCATCAGGCCGGGACTAGAAGCCCGACTACGCGAGCAGTACTTC. It translates to CAIRPGLEARLREQYF.

The V call is TRBV11-1, the J call TRBJ2-2; no definite D call. V dropped 6 bases and J dropped 2 bases, with 13 bases sitting between them. CDR1 is SGHAT and CDR2 is FQDESV in the germline V gene (reference sequence). The CDR3 runs to 15 residues. The CDR3 reads CASRPTGVNTGELFF. The CDR3 DNA follows: TGTGCCAGCAGACCCACGGGTGTAAACACCGGGGAGCTGTTTTTT.

The chain carries TRBV6-5 and TRBJ2-5; 10 positions match TRBD1. The CDR3 runs to 16 residues. CDR1 and CDR2 from the germline V gene are MNHEY and SVGAGI. J gave up 1 base and V 2 bases, and 4 bases lay outside the gene matches. The CDR3 DNA follows: TGTGCCAGCAGTTACAAGGGGACAGGGGTCCAAGAGACCCAGTACTTC. Its protein is CASSYKGTGVQETQYF.

This rearrangement joins TRBV30 to TRBJ1-2; perhaps TRBD1 as D (5 bases). This CDR3 has 13 amino acids. Germline assignment: CDR1 GTSNPN and CDR2 SVGIG (reference sequence). Deletions cut 4 bases from V and 5 bases from J, with 14 bases between. CDR3 coding DNA: TGTGCCTGGAAATCGAGGGGAGGGTATGGCTACACCTTC. Residues: CAWKSRGGYGYTF.

This rearrangement joins TRBV25-1 to TRBJ1-1; D unclear. CDR1 and CDR2 (germline): MGHDK, SYGVNS. The CDR3 totals 14 residues. V was cut by 3 bases and J by 3 bases, with 11 bases left in between. CDR3 nucleotides: TGTGCCAGCAGTGACCCGGGTGTAGACACTGAAGCTTTCTTT. Translating it yields CASSDPGVDTEAFF.

V gene TRBV9 combines with J gene TRBJ2-7, with D perhaps matching TRBD1 (7 bases). V gave up 0 bases and J gave up 0 bases, with 10 bases separating them. The CDR3 spans 15 residues. CDR1 SGDLS and CDR2 YYNGEE come from the germline V gene. CDR3 coding DNA: TGTGCCAGCAGCGTAGCAGGGGGGAGCTCCTACGAGCAGTACTTC. Protein product: CASSVAGGSSYEQYF.

V gene TRBV28 combines with J gene TRBJ2-7; D remains ambiguous. The V and J ends lost 7 bases and 2 bases respectively, with 12 bases between them. Germline V gene sequence: CDR1 MDHEN, CDR2 SYDVKM. CDR3 size: 13 residues. CDR3 region: CASKLSDTYEQYF. The DNA of the CDR3 is TGTGCCAGCAAGTTATCAGATACCTACGAGCAGTACTTC. The full variable domain, its missing parts supplied by reference TRBV28 and TRBJ2-7, is DVKVTQSSRYLVKRTGEKVFLECVQDMDHENMFWYRQDPGLGLRLIYFSYDVKMKEKGDIPEGYSVSREKKERFSLILESASTNQTSMYLCASKLSDTYEQYFGPGTRLTVT.